Listed below are T cell receptor beta chains from one sample, sequenced in a study of blood T cells in healthy people across ages. TCRdb used MiXCR to reprocess the 5' RACE reads, holding one entry per CDR3 protein. The sample has over a million distinct CDR3 sequences, around 42% seen once. Input material: blood. The source of these receptors is a woman under 30 in good health. The CDR3 runs from the conserved cysteine through the conserved F or W. D genes are given only for firm matches. A clone size is listed for some rows: how often the clone was seen (once, few, many), or a class if it is expanded.

CDR3aa | CDR3nt | abundance | j_gene | len | v_gene | d_gene
CASRPSPDPAYEQYF | TGTGCCAGCAGACCCTCCCCAGATCCAGCCTACGAGCAGTACTTC | - | TRBJ2-7 | 15 | TRBV28 | -
CASGTSVSNTGELFF | TGTGCCAGCGGGACTAGTGTATCGAACACCGGGGAGCTGTTTTTT | once | TRBJ2-2 | 15 | TRBV2 | TRBD2
CASSRGSIGIQYF | TGTGCTAGCTCCCGAGGGAGTATCGGCATTCAGTACTTC | - | TRBJ2-4 | 13 | TRBV7-9 | -
CASSLTGGDNTEAFF | TGTGCCAGCAGCTTGACTGGGGGGGACAACACTGAAGCTTTCTTT | - | TRBJ1-1 | 15 | TRBV5-6 | -
CASSHTGGAGAEAFF | TGTGCCAGCAGCCATACAGGGGGCGCGGGGGCTGAAGCTTTCTTT | few | TRBJ1-1 | 15 | TRBV3-1 | TRBD1
CASSFLGQVSYEQYF | TGTGCCAGCAGTTTTTTGGGACAGGTCTCCTACGAGCAGTACTTC | - | TRBJ2-7 | 15 | TRBV28 | TRBD1
CASRPTGGNPDTQYF | TGTGCCAGCAGGCCGACAGGGGGCAACCCAGATACGCAGTATTTT | - | TRBJ2-3 | 15 | TRBV12-3/TRBV12-4 | TRBD1
CTSVGDIRSVGQYF | TGTACCAGCGTGGGGGACATTCGGTCCGTTGGGCAGTACTTC | once | TRBJ2-4 | 14 | TRBV12-3/TRBV12-4 | -
CASSESELFQTQYF | TGCGCCAGCAGTGAGTCGGAGTTGTTCCAGACCCAGTACTTC | - | TRBJ2-5 | 14 | TRBV10-2 | -
CASSHSISLLADEQYF | TGTGCCAGCAGTCACTCGATTTCCCTTTTGGCGGACGAGCAGTACTTC | - | TRBJ2-7 | 16 | TRBV6-2/TRBV6-3 | -
CASSQAGTGAEKLFF | TGCGCCAGCAGCCAAGCGGGGACGGGGGCTGAAAAACTGTTTTTT | once | TRBJ1-4 | 15 | TRBV4-1 | -
CSARWGARDQPQHF | TGCAGTGCTAGATGGGGGGCTCGGGATCAGCCCCAGCATTTT | few | TRBJ1-5 | 14 | TRBV20-1 | -
CASSLIQGLNIQYF | TGTGCCAGCAGCTTAATCCAGGGCTTGAACATTCAGTACTTC | few | TRBJ2-4 | 14 | TRBV5-6 | -
CASSPESGAYNEQFF | TGTGCCAGCAGCCCCGAAAGCGGCGCCTACAATGAGCAGTTCTTC | few | TRBJ2-1 | 15 | TRBV3-1 | -
CASSSATGGSSGNTIYF | TGTGCCAGCAGTTCGGCCACAGGGGGGAGCTCTGGAAACACCATATATTTT | - | TRBJ1-3 | 17 | TRBV27 | TRBD1
CASSYGLAAQETQYF | TGTGCCAGCAGCTACGGACTAGCTGCCCAAGAGACCCAGTACTTC | few | TRBJ2-5 | 15 | TRBV9 | TRBD2
CASSMGGGKANEQFF | TGTGCCAGCAGCATGGGGGGGGGCAAGGCCAATGAGCAGTTCTTC | few | TRBJ2-1 | 15 | TRBV7-2 | -